This T cell receptor beta chain was identified during a study of T cells in Graves' hyperthyroidism and ophthalmopathy. Per germline, CDR1 SQVTM and CDR2 ANQGSEA. The CDR3 consists of 15 residues. The trim removed 4 bases at V and 2 bases at J, leaving 7 bases unmatched. It was RNA transcripts that yielded the amplified TCR beta CDR3 regions. HTBI primers drove first-round RT-PCR of the TCR CDR3. TCRdb processed the multiplex PCR reads anew with MiXCR; each CDR3 protein has one entry. The sample has about 500,000 distinct CDR3 sequences, about 15% seen once. This sequence joins TRBV29-1 and TRBJ2-2; TRBD2 agrees at 7 bases. The sequenced material came from blood. This receptor was obtained from a woman under 30 with Graves' hyperthyroidism. CDR3 loop: CSVGGGRANTGELFF. In DNA, the CDR3 is TGCAGCGTTGGGGGGGGGAGAGCCAACACCGGGGAGCTGTTTTTT.